This TCR beta chain was retrieved from a study of T cell responses to AZD1222 COVID-19 vaccine. In the study overall: Second doses that came at about 4 or about 12 weeks were put together.

Overall study findings and caveats: The sample set comprised mostly white British donors with more females, and clonal diversity was possibly underestimated. Only five or six AZD1222 recipients were seropositive at baseline. The reported proportion of spike-specific TCRs targeting unmutated variant regions was nearly half.

This CDR3 has 15 amino acids. Trimming removed 4 bases from V and 3 bases from J; junction bases left unmatched: 7. Germline V gene sequence: CDR1 LNHDA, CDR2 SQIVND (reference sequence). As regards this clone: The antigen remains undetermined.

Assay used: immunoSEQ multiplex PCR; TCRdb lists only in-frame clones, some missing. The profile shows 130,000 or so clones, 90% of them singletons. The V call is TRBV19, the J call TRBJ1-2, with TRBD1 matching 8 bases. The material sequenced was peripheral blood, taken on day 0 of AZD1222 vaccination. This TCR was sampled from an adult in good health. DNA for the CDR3: TGTGCCAGTAGTACTCAGGACAGGGAGTACTATGGCTACACCTTC. Amino acid sequence: CASSTQDREYYGYTF.